A selection of T cell receptor beta chains follows, all from one sample in a study of cytomegalovirus exposure and HLA in healthy donors. The data were produced by immunoSEQ multiplex PCR, yet TCRdb's version contains in-frame clones alone and is incomplete. The sample holds roughly 130,000 clones; more than 80% are singletons and the top ten take over 4.5%. Sequenced sample: PBMCs. The origin of the receptors is a woman between 35 and 50 years old in good health and CMV-seropositive. CDR3s include the opening cysteine and the closing phenylalanine or tryptophan. The D gene is left open where the match is weak. Size values are once, few and many counts, or a class for expanded clones, and some rows have none.

abundance: -
d_gene: TRBD1
v_gene: TRBV29-1
j_gene: TRBJ1-1
CDR3aa: CSVEGKQGAAPEGAFF
CDR3nt: TGCAGCGTTGAAGGTAAACAGGGGGCGGCCCCAGAAGGAGCTTTCTTT

abundance: -
d_gene: -
v_gene: TRBV7-8
j_gene: TRBJ2-1
CDR3aa: CASSPGVHNEQFF
CDR3nt: TGTGCCAGCAGCCCCGGGGTCCACAATGAGCAGTTCTTC

abundance: -
d_gene: -
v_gene: TRBV19
j_gene: TRBJ2-7
CDR3aa: CASSIGQAGEQYF
CDR3nt: TGTGCCAGTAGTATTGGACAGGCGGGAGAGCAGTACTTC

abundance: -
d_gene: -
v_gene: TRBV28
j_gene: TRBJ1-1
CDR3aa: CASSLRGAGNTEAFF
CDR3nt: TGTGCCAGCAGTTTACGGGGGGCTGGGAACACTGAAGCTTTCTTT

abundance: -
d_gene: TRBD2
v_gene: TRBV10-3
j_gene: TRBJ2-7
CDR3aa: CAIRDGTSGVSYEQYF
CDR3nt: TGTGCCATCAGGGATGGGACTAGCGGGGTATCCTACGAGCAGTACTTC

abundance: -
d_gene: TRBD2
v_gene: TRBV5-1
j_gene: TRBJ2-2
CDR3aa: CASSLGLAGFTGELFF
CDR3nt: TGCGCCAGCAGCTTGGGACTAGCGGGGTTCACCGGGGAGCTGTTTTTT

abundance: -
d_gene: -
v_gene: TRBV28
j_gene: TRBJ2-7
CDR3aa: CASRPQTAGYEQYF
CDR3nt: TGTGCCAGCAGACCACAGACAGCAGGCTACGAGCAGTACTTC

abundance: -
d_gene: TRBD1
v_gene: TRBV5-1
j_gene: TRBJ2-1
CDR3aa: CASSLRQGAGLSYNEQFF
CDR3nt: TGCGCCAGCAGCTTGCGGCAGGGGGCCGGTTTATCCTACAATGAGCAGTTCTTC

abundance: few
d_gene: TRBD2
v_gene: TRBV4-2
j_gene: TRBJ2-1
CDR3aa: CASSQDISGREQFF
CDR3nt: TGTGCCAGCAGCCAAGATATTAGCGGGCGAGAGCAGTTCTTC

abundance: -
d_gene: -
v_gene: TRBV2
j_gene: TRBJ1-2
CDR3aa: CASSERLVADNYFYGYTF
CDR3nt: TGTGCCAGCAGTGAACGGCTTGTCGCGGACAACTACTTCTATGGCTACACCTTC

abundance: -
d_gene: -
v_gene: TRBV6-1
j_gene: TRBJ1-2
CDR3aa: CASSESPTDFYGYTF
CDR3nt: TGTGCCAGCAGTGAATCCCCGACAGATTTCTATGGCTACACCTTC

abundance: few
d_gene: -
v_gene: TRBV7-3
j_gene: TRBJ2-3
CDR3aa: CASSLTIASSQYF
CDR3nt: TGTGCCAGCAGCTTAACTATCGCGTCTTCTCAGTATTTT

abundance: -
d_gene: -
v_gene: TRBV2
j_gene: TRBJ1-2
CDR3aa: CASSERQIGAYGYTF
CDR3nt: TGTGCCAGCAGTGAAAGACAGATAGGGGCCTATGGCTACACCTTC

abundance: once
d_gene: TRBD1
v_gene: TRBV4-1
j_gene: TRBJ2-7
CDR3aa: CASSQPTTGQGLYEQYF
CDR3nt: TGCGCCAGCAGCCAACCGACTACGGGACAGGGCCTTTACGAGCAGTACTTC

abundance: -
d_gene: -
v_gene: TRBV5-1
j_gene: TRBJ1-1
CDR3aa: CASSLLRNTEAFF
CDR3nt: TGCGCCAGCAGCCTCCTCCGGAACACTGAAGCTTTCTTT

abundance: -
d_gene: TRBD1
v_gene: TRBV6-6
j_gene: TRBJ1-2
CDR3aa: CASFVGQGYGYTF
CDR3nt: TGTGCCAGCTTCGTCGGACAGGGCTATGGCTACACCTTC

abundance: -
d_gene: TRBD1
v_gene: TRBV7-9
j_gene: TRBJ1-4
CDR3aa: CASRLGQIEKLFF
CDR3nt: TGTGCCAGCAGATTGGGACAGATTGAAAAACTGTTTTTT

abundance: -
d_gene: TRBD2
v_gene: TRBV2
j_gene: TRBJ2-3
CDR3aa: CASTPAPAGGTDTQYF
CDR3nt: TGTGCCAGCACCCCGGCCCCCGCGGGGGGCACAGATACGCAGTATTTT

abundance: few
d_gene: -
v_gene: TRBV2
j_gene: TRBJ1-3
CDR3aa: CASRAGTAGNTIYF
CDR3nt: TGTGCCAGCAGAGCCGGGACTGCTGGAAACACCATATATTTT

abundance: -
d_gene: -
v_gene: TRBV27
j_gene: TRBJ2-3
CDR3aa: CASSSWTPPDTQYF
CDR3nt: TGTGCCAGCAGTTCTTGGACTCCCCCAGATACGCAGTATTTT

abundance: -
d_gene: TRBD1
v_gene: TRBV5-6
j_gene: TRBJ1-1
CDR3aa: CASSLGGQGEAFF
CDR3nt: TGTGCCAGCAGCTTGGGGGGACAGGGTGAAGCTTTCTTT

abundance: -
d_gene: -
v_gene: TRBV27
j_gene: TRBJ2-5
CDR3aa: CASSSGQASREQYF
CDR3nt: TGTGCCAGCAGTTCCGGACAGGCCTCTCGGGAGCAGTACTTC

abundance: -
d_gene: TRBD1
v_gene: TRBV19
j_gene: TRBJ1-2
CDR3aa: CASSAGTARTHIYGYTF
CDR3nt: TGTGCCAGTAGTGCTGGGACAGCTCGAACCCACATCTATGGCTACACCTTC

abundance: -
d_gene: -
v_gene: TRBV6-5
j_gene: TRBJ2-1
CDR3aa: CASRRVGRDNEQFF
CDR3nt: TGTGCCAGCAGGCGGGTGGGCCGGGACAATGAGCAGTTCTTC

abundance: -
d_gene: TRBD1
v_gene: TRBV5-1
j_gene: TRBJ2-3
CDR3aa: CASSVQGALTDTQYF
CDR3nt: TGCGCCAGCAGCGTACAGGGGGCCCTCACAGATACGCAGTATTTT

abundance: -
d_gene: -
v_gene: TRBV15
j_gene: TRBJ1-4
CDR3aa: CATSRAGSSGKLFF
CDR3nt: TGTGCCACCAGCAGAGCCGGGTCCTCTGGAAAACTGTTTTTT

abundance: -
d_gene: -
v_gene: TRBV25-1
j_gene: TRBJ1-2
CDR3aa: CASSEWQATNYGYTF
CDR3nt: TGTGCCAGCAGTGAATGGCAGGCGACTAACTATGGCTACACCTTC

abundance: -
d_gene: -
v_gene: TRBV5-1
j_gene: TRBJ2-2
CDR3aa: CASSPGVVVGELFF
CDR3nt: TGCGCCAGCAGCCCGGGGGTAGTGGTCGGGGAGCTGTTTTTT

abundance: -
d_gene: TRBD1
v_gene: TRBV5-4
j_gene: TRBJ1-4
CDR3aa: CASSMGQGYNEKLFF
CDR3nt: TGTGCCAGCAGCATGGGACAGGGATATAATGAAAAACTGTTTTTT

abundance: once
d_gene: TRBD1
v_gene: TRBV19
j_gene: TRBJ1-6
CDR3aa: CASNQRDRESNSPLHF
CDR3nt: TGTGCCAGTAACCAACGGGACAGGGAGAGTAATTCACCCCTCCACTTT

abundance: -
d_gene: TRBD1
v_gene: TRBV7-2
j_gene: TRBJ2-2
CDR3aa: CASWDRGLTGELFF
CDR3nt: TGTGCCAGCTGGGACAGGGGGCTTACCGGGGAGCTGTTTTTT

abundance: -
d_gene: -
v_gene: TRBV29-1
j_gene: TRBJ1-1
CDR3aa: CSARGPPAEAFF
CDR3nt: TGCAGCGCCCGAGGGCCTCCCGCTGAAGCTTTCTTT

abundance: -
d_gene: TRBD1
v_gene: TRBV4-1
j_gene: TRBJ2-7
CDR3aa: CASARDSLYEQYF
CDR3nt: TGCGCCAGCGCCCGGGACAGTCTCTACGAGCAGTACTTC

abundance: -
d_gene: -
v_gene: TRBV5-1
j_gene: TRBJ1-2
CDR3aa: CASSSYRDGYTF
CDR3nt: TGCGCCAGCAGCTCTTACAGGGATGGCTACACCTTC

abundance: -
d_gene: -
v_gene: TRBV14
j_gene: TRBJ2-7
CDR3aa: CASSYRAAVSYEQYF
CDR3nt: TGTGCCAGCAGTTACAGGGCTGCCGTATCCTACGAGCAGTACTTC

abundance: -
d_gene: -
v_gene: TRBV7-2
j_gene: TRBJ1-1
CDR3aa: CASSLIRGPYEAFF
CDR3nt: TGTGCCAGCAGCTTAATCCGCGGGCCCTATGAAGCTTTCTTT

abundance: -
d_gene: TRBD1
v_gene: TRBV30
j_gene: TRBJ2-2
CDR3aa: CAWSGERSGTANTGELFF
CDR3nt: TGTGCCTGGAGTGGGGAACGATCCGGGACAGCGAACACCGGGGAGCTGTTTTTT

abundance: -
d_gene: TRBD2
v_gene: TRBV7-9
j_gene: TRBJ2-3
CDR3aa: CASSQGAGWSGRASDTQYF
CDR3nt: TGTGCCAGCAGCCAAGGAGCCGGGTGGAGCGGGAGGGCCTCAGATACGCAGTATTTT

abundance: -
d_gene: -
v_gene: TRBV27
j_gene: TRBJ1-1
CDR3aa: CASTGGGRATEAFF
CDR3nt: TGTGCCAGCACCGGGGGGGGGAGGGCCACTGAAGCTTTCTTT

abundance: -
d_gene: -
v_gene: TRBV4-1
j_gene: TRBJ2-7
CDR3aa: CASSQEALTYEQYF
CDR3nt: TGCGCCAGCAGCCAAGAAGCTCTGACCTACGAGCAGTACTTC

abundance: -
d_gene: -
v_gene: TRBV10-3
j_gene: TRBJ1-4
CDR3aa: CAISGGAISSEKLFF
CDR3nt: TGTGCCATCAGTGGGGGAGCGATCAGCAGTGAAAAACTGTTTTTT

abundance: -
d_gene: TRBD1
v_gene: TRBV27
j_gene: TRBJ1-1
CDR3aa: CASSSGQGLTEAFF
CDR3nt: TGTGCCAGCAGTTCTGGACAGGGACTGACTGAAGCTTTCTTT

abundance: -
d_gene: -
v_gene: TRBV6-1
j_gene: TRBJ2-5
CDR3aa: CASSDWSQETQYF
CDR3nt: TGTGCCAGCAGTGATTGGAGTCAAGAGACCCAGTACTTC

abundance: -
d_gene: TRBD1
v_gene: TRBV5-1
j_gene: TRBJ1-2
CDR3aa: CASSSPGQGNYGHTF
CDR3nt: TGCGCCAGCAGCTCCCCTGGACAGGGCAACTATGGCCACACCTTC

abundance: few
d_gene: TRBD2
v_gene: TRBV7-6
j_gene: TRBJ2-1
CDR3aa: CASSQAIGLVYNEQFF
CDR3nt: TGTGCCAGCAGCCAGGCGATCGGACTAGTCTACAATGAGCAGTTCTTC

abundance: -
d_gene: -
v_gene: TRBV7-6
j_gene: TRBJ2-7
CDR3aa: CASSWTDPGEQYF
CDR3nt: TGTGCCAGCAGCTGGACAGATCCAGGCGAGCAGTACTTC

abundance: -
d_gene: TRBD2
v_gene: TRBV7-2
j_gene: TRBJ2-3
CDR3aa: CASSLFPSGNTDTQYF
CDR3nt: TGTGCCAGCAGCTTATTTCCTAGCGGGAACACAGATACGCAGTATTTT

abundance: once
d_gene: -
v_gene: TRBV15
j_gene: TRBJ1-1
CDR3aa: CATSIGGGTEAFF
CDR3nt: TGTGCCACCAGCATTGGAGGAGGCACTGAAGCTTTCTTT

abundance: few
d_gene: TRBD1
v_gene: TRBV27
j_gene: TRBJ1-5
CDR3aa: CASSLSGQGDLSNQPQHF
CDR3nt: TGTGCCAGCAGTTTATCGGGACAGGGTGACTTGAGCAATCAGCCCCAGCATTTT

abundance: once
d_gene: TRBD1
v_gene: TRBV13
j_gene: TRBJ2-7
CDR3aa: CASSGDSYEQYF
CDR3nt: TGTGCCAGCAGCGGGGACAGCTACGAGCAGTACTTC

abundance: -
d_gene: -
v_gene: TRBV5-4
j_gene: TRBJ1-1
CDR3aa: CASSQGLPWNTEAFF
CDR3nt: TGTGCCAGCAGCCAGGGCCTCCCTTGGAACACTGAAGCTTTCTTT